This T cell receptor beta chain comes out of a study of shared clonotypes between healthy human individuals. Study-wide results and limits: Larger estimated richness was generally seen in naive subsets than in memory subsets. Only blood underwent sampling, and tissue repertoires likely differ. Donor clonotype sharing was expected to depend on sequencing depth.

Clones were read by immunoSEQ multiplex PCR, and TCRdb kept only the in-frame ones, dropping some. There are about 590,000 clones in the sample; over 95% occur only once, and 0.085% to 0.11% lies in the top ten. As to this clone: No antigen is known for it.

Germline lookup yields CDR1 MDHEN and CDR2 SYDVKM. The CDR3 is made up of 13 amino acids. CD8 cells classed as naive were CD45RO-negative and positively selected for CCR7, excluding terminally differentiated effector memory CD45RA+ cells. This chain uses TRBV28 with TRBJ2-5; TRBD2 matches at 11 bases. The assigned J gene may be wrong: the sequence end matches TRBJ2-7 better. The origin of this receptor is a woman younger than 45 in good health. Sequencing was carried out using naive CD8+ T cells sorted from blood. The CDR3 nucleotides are TGTGCCAGCGGTGGACTAGCGGGCTACGAGCAGTACTTC. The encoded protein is CASGGLAGYEQYF.